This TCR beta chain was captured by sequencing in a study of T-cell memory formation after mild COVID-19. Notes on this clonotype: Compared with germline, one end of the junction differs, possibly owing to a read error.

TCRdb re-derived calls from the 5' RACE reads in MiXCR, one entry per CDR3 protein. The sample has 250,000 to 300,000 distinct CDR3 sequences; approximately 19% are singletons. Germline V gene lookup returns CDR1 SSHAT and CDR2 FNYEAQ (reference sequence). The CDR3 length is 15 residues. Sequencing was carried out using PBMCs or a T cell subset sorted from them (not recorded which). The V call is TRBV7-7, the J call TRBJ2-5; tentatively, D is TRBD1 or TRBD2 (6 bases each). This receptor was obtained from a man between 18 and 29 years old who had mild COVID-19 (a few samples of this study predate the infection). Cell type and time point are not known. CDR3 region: CASSLLGAGQETQYF. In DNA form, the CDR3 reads TGTGCTAGCAGCTTACTGGGGGCGGGACAAGAGACCCAGTACTTC.